This T cell receptor beta chain came from a study of precursors of human CD4 cytotoxic T cells (dated by TCRdb to 2016 to 2019). In the study overall: The bulk TCR-seq analysis covered CD4+ memory subsets from some 15 donors in total. Sequences for both the TCRalpha and TCRbeta chains came out of the TCR-seq analysis of some 13 donors (table S7). The study at large found these results: Compared with TCM and TEM subsets, the IL-7Rhigh and IL-7R- TEMRA subsets had more restricted TCR repertoires, with lower diversity and more expanded clonotypes. According to the authors, an observational design in humans cannot definitively determine the direction of differentiation between precursor and effector cells. Only about 95% of the 14 donors were included in some bulk TCR-seq comparisons, suggesting that not every subset was available for every donor. Expanded effector clonotypes accounted for a larger share of IL-7Rhigh TEMRA clonotypes than of TEM or TCM clonotypes.

The sequencer was an Illumina MiSeq. In the original analysis: Repertoire diversity was measured with the Shannon-Wiener index computed in VDJtools. TCRbeta clonotypes with a clonotype frequency of at least 3 were defined as expanded. Starting from the raw public reads, TCRdb applied fastp trimming at Q25, assembled clones with MiXCR and retained in-frame beta chains. Rows matching on CDR3 protein sequence are summarized as one entry with the most common DNA and genes. The V and J calls were determined by TCRdb, not by the authors. Counted in this sample were under 550 distinct CDR3 sequences; about 21% of them appeared once. Approximately 33% of the sample belongs to the ten largest clones. The CDR3 sequence holds 14 residues, the cysteine and phenylalanine included. Only the CDR3 part of the read is kept: 42 bases, read in frame from the first base. V sheds 7 bases and J sheds 4 bases, leaving 17 bases between their ends. The germline V gene (reference sequence) gives CDR1 as DFQATT and CDR2 as SNEGSKA.

This clonotype was seen more than once but under ten times. This receptor's antigen is unknown. Per-base quality was not reported, and no clone a single base away is much larger than it. To test a precursor-effector relationship among CD4 cytotoxic T cells, bulk UMI-based TCR sequencing was performed on four sorted CD4+ memory subsets (TCM, TEM, IL-7Rhigh TEMRA, IL-7R- TEMRA). Cells were obtained from peripheral blood mononuclear cells that had been isolated from human blood. The rearrangement combines TRBV20-1 with TRBJ2-1; the D gene is possibly TRBD1 or TRBD2, with 6 bases matching each. The material sequenced was memory CD4+ T cells from blood (PBMCs). The receptor comes from a human donor in good health. The encoded CDR3 is CSDGGGSRYNEQFF. The base sequence is TGCAGTGACGGAGGGGGGTCTCGATACAATGAGCAGTTCTTC.